The 3 T cell receptor beta chains in this list originate from one sample, sequenced in a study of siplizumab effects on memory and regulatory T cells. Produced via immunoSEQ multiplex PCR; TCRdb's table is partial and in-frame only. The sample comprises 85,000 or so clones, roughly 94% of which are singletons, and about a fifth rests with the top ten. Material: CD8+ T cells sorted from blood. The source is a human donor in good health.

This clone was counted a single time. The chain links TRBV29-1 to TRBJ2-1, with D possibly being TRBD1 or TRBD2 (6 bases each). There are 12 residues in the CDR3. Trimming cost V 1 base and J 9 bases, with 10 bases left between them. The germline V gene encodes CDR1 SQVTM and CDR2 ANQGSEA. The CDR3: CSVEGGAGEQFF. CDR3 DNA: TGCAGCGTTGAAGGGGGGGCGGGTGAGCAGTTCTTC.

The genes are TRBV27 and TRBJ2-7; TRBD2 matches 8 bases. The germline V gene has CDR1 MNHEY and CDR2 SMNVEV (reference sequence). With V trimmed by 7 bases and J by 8 bases, 13 bases remained unmatched. The CDR3 sequence is 14 residues long. The CDR3 coding sequence is TGTGCCAGCACCTTCTCGGGGGGGGTAGGAAAGCAGTACTTC. This codes for CASTFSGGVGKQYF.

This clone was observed a single time. This sequence joins TRBV10-2 and TRBJ2-7; D is uncertain. Germline assignment: CDR1 WSHSY and CDR2 SAAADI. CDR3 length equals 13 residues. The germline V and J ends were trimmed by 4 bases and 1 base, with 8 bases remaining between them. The CDR3 is CASSVGASYEQYF. DNA for the CDR3: TGCGCCAGCAGTGTCGGCGCATCCTACGAGCAGTACTTC.